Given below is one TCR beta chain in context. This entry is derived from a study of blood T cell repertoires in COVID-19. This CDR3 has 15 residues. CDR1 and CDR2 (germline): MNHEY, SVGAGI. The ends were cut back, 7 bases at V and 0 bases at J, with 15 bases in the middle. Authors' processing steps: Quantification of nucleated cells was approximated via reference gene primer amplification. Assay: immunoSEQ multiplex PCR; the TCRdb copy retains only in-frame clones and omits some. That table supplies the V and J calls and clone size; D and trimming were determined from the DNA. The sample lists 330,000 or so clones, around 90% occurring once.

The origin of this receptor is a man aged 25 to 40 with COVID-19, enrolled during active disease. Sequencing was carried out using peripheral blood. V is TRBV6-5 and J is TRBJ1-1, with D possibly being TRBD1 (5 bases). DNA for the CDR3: TGTGCCAGCAACGACTTTGGGGCGTTGAACACTGAAGCTTTCTTT. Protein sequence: CASNDFGALNTEAFF.